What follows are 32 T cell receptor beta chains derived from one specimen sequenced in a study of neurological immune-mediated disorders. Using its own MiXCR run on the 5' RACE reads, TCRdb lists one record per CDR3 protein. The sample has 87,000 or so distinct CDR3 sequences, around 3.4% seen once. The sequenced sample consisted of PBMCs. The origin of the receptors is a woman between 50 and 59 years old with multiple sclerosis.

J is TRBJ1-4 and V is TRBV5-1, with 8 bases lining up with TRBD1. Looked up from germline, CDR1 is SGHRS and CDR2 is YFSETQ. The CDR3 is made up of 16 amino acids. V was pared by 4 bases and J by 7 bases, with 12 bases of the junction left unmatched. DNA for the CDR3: TGCGCCAGCAGCCCCGAACTACAGGGGGGAGGTGAAAAACTGTTTTTT. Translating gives CASSPELQGGGEKLFF. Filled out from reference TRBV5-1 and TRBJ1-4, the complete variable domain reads KAGVTQTPRYLIKTRGQQVTLSCSPISGHRSVSWYQQTPGQGLQFLFEYFSETQRNKGNFPGRFSGRQFSNSRSEMNVSTLELGDSALYLCASSPELQGGGEKLFFGSGTQLSVL.

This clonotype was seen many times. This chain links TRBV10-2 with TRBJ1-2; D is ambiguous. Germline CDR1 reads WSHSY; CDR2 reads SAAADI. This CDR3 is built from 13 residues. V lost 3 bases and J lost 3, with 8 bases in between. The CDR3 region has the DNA TGCGCCAGCAGTGAAGGCGTCTACTATGGCTACACCTTC. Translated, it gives CASSEGVYYGYTF.

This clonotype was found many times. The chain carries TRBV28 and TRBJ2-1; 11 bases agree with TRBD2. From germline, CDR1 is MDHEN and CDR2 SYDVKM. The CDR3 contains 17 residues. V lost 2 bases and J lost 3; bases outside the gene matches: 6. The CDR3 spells CASSLIPGTSGYNEQFF. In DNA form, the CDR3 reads TGTGCCAGCAGTTTAATCCCTGGGACTAGCGGCTACAATGAGCAGTTCTTC.

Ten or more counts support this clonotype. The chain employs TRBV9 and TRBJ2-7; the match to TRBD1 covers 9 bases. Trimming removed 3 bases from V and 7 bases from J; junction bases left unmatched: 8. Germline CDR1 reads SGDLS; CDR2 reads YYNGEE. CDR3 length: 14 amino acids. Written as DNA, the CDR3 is TGTGCCAGCAGCGCCGGGACAGGGAACGGGGAGCAGTACTTC. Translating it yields CASSAGTGNGEQYF.

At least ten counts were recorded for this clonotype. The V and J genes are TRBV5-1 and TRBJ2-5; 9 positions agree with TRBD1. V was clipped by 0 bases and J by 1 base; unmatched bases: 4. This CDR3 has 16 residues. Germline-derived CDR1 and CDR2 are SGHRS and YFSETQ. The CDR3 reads CASSLVGTGPQETQYF. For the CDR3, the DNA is TGCGCCAGCAGCTTGGTGGGGACAGGGCCCCAAGAGACCCAGTACTTC.

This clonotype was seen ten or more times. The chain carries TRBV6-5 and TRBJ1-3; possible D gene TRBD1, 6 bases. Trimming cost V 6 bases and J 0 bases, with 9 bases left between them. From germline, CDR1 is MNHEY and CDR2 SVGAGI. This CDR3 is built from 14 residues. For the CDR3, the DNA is TGTGCCAGCAGCACAGGGAGCTCTGGAAACACCATATATTTT. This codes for CASSTGSSGNTIYF.

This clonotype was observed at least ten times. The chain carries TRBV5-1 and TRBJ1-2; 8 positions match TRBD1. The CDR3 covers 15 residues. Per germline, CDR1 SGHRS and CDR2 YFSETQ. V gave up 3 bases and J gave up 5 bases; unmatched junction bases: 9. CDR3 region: CASSSDGQGYYGYTF. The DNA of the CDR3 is TGCGCCAGCAGCTCGGACGGACAGGGATATTATGGCTACACCTTC.

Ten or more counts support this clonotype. The CDR3 DNA follows: TGCGCCAGCAGCGCCAACAGGGAAACTAACTATGGCTACACCTTC. Protein sequence: CASSANRETNYGYTF. This chain links TRBV5-1 with TRBJ1-2; D perhaps matches TRBD1 (6 bases). The CDR3 contains 15 residues. The V gene lost 4 bases and the J gene lost 0 bases, with 13 bases spanning the gap. Germline CDR1 reads SGHRS; CDR2 reads YFSETQ.

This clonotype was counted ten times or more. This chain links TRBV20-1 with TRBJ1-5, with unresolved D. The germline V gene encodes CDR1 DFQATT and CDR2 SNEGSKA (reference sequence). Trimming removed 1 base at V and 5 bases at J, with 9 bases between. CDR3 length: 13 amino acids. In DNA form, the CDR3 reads TGCAGTGCTAGAGCTGTAAGGGATCAGCCCCAGCATTTT. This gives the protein CSARAVRDQPQHF.

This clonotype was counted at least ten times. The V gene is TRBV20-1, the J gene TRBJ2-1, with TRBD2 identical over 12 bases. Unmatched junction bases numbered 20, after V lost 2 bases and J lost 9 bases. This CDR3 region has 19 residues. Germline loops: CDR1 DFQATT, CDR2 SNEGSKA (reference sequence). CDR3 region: CSARSSRLAGGYIGVEQFF. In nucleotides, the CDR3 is TGCAGTGCTAGATCATCTCGGCTAGCGGGGGGGTACATAGGAGTTGAGCAGTTCTTC.

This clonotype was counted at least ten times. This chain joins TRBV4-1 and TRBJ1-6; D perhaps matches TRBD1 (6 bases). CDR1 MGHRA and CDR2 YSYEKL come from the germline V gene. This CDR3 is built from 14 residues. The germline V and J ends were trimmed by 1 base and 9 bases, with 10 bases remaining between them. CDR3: CASSQAGAASPLHF. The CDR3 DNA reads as TGCGCCAGCAGCCAAGCGGGGGCGGCTTCACCCCTCCACTTT.

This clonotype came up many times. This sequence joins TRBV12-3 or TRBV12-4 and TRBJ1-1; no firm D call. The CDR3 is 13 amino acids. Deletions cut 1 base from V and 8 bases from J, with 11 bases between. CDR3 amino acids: CASSLGREGEAFF. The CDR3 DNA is TGTGCCAGCAGTTTAGGCCGGGAAGGGGAAGCTTTCTTT.

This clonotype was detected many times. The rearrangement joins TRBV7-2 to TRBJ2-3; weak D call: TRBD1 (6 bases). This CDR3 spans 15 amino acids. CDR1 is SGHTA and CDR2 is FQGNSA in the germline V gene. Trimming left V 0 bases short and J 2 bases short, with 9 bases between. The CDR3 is CASSLARGLTDTQYF. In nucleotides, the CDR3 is TGTGCCAGCAGCTTAGCCAGGGGCCTCACAGATACGCAGTATTTT.

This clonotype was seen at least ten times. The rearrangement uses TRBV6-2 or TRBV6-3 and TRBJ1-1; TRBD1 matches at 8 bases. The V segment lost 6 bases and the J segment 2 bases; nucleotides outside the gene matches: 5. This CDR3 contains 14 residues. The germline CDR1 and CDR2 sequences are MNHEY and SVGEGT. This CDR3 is CASSPDRVNTEAFF. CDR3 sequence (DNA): TGTGCCAGCAGCCCGGACAGGGTTAACACTGAAGCTTTCTTT.

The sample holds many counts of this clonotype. CDR3 sequence (DNA): TGCGCCAGCAGCCCCCGAGCGCAGACAACCAAAAACATTCAGTACTTC. Translating it yields CASSPRAQTTKNIQYF. The J gene is TRBJ2-4, the V gene TRBV5-1; D unresolved. Germline CDR1 is SGHRS and CDR2 is YFSETQ. Trimming shortened V by 4 bases and J by 2 bases, and 16 bases separated the two germline ends. The CDR3 loop spans 16 amino acids.

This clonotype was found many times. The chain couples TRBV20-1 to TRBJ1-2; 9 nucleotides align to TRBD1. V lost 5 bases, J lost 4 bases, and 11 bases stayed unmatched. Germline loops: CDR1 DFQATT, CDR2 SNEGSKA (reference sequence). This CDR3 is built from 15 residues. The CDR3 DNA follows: TGCAGTGCTCCACACGTGGGGGACAGGGTCTATGGCTACACCTTC. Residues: CSAPHVGDRVYGYTF.

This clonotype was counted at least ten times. CDR3 residues: CASSLGFSGNTIYF. The CDR3 nucleotides read TGTGCCAGCAGCCTTGGGTTTTCTGGAAACACCATATATTTT. V and J are TRBV6-5 and TRBJ1-3; D unresolved. Between the trimmed V and J ends, which lost 6 bases and 1 base, there was a span of 10 bases. Per germline, CDR1 MNHEY and CDR2 SVGAGI. The CDR3 spans 14 residues.

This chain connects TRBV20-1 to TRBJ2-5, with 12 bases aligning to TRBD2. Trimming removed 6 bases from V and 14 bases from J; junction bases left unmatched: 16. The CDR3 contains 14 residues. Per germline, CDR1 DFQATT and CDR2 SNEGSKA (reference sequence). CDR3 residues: CSATEGLAGGPSYF. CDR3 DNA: TGCAGTGCCACCGAGGGTCTAGCGGGGGGGCCTTCCTACTTC.

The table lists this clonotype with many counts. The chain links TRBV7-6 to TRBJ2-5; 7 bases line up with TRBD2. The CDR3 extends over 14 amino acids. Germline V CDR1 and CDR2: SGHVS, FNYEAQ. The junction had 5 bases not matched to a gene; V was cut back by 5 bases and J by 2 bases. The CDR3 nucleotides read TGTGCCAGCAGCGCGGGAGCGAGACAAGAGACCCAGTACTTC. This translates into CASSAGARQETQYF.

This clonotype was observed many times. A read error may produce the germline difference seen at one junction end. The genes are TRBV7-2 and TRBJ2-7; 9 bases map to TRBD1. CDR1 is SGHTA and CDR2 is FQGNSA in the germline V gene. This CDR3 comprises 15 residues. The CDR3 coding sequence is TGTGCCAGCAGCGTAGCCGGGACAGGGATGTACGAGCAGTACTTC. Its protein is CASSVAGTGMYEQYF.

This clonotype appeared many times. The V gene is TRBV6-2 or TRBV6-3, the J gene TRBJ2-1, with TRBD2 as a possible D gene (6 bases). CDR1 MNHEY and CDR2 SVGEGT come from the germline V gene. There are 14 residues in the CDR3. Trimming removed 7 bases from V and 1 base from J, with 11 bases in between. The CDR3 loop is CASTYGGSYNEQFF. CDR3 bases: TGTGCCAGCACCTACGGGGGATCCTACAATGAGCAGTTCTTC.

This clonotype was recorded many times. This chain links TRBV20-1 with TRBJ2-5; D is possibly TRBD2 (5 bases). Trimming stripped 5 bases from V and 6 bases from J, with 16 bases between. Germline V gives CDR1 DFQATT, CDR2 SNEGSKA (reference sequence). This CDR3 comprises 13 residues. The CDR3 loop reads CSAAPVVGKTQYF. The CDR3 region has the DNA TGCAGTGCTGCTCCTGTGGTCGGGAAGACCCAGTACTTC.

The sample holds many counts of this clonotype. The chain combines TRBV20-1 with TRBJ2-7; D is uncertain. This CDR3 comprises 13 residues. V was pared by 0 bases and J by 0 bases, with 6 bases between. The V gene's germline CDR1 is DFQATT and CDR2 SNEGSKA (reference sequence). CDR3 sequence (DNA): TGCAGTGCTAGAGAATCAGTCTCCTACGAGCAGTACTTC. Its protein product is CSARESVSYEQYF.

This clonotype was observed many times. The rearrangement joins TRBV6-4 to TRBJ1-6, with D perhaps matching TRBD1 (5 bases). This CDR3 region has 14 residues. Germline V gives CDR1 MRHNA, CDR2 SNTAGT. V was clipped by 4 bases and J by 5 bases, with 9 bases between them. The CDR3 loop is CASSVDSDNSPLHF. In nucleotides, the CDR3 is TGTGCCAGCAGTGTCGACAGTGATAATTCACCCCTCCACTTT.

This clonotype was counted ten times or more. The CDR3 nucleotides are TGTGCCAGCAGCTTAACACAGGGGGCTTACGAGCAGTACTTC. Translation gives CASSLTQGAYEQYF. The chain carries TRBV7-2 and TRBJ2-7; the match to TRBD1 covers 9 bases. Looked up from germline, CDR1 is SGHTA and CDR2 is FQGNSA. The CDR3 length is 14 residues. V was clipped by 2 bases and J by 4 bases; unmatched bases: 3.

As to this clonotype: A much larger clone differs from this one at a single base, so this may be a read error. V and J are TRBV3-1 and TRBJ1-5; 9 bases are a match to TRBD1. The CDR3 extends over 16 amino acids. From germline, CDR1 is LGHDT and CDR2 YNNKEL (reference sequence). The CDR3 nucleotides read TGTGCCAGCAGCCTATGGACAGGGGCGGCCAATCAGCCCCAGAATTTT. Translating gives CASSLWTGAANQPQNF.

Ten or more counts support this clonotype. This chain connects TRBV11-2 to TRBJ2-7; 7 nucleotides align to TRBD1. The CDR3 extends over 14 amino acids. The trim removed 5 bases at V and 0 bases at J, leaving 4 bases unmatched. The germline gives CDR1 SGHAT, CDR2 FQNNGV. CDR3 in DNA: TGTGCCAGCAGCGAAAACAGGGGCTCCTACGAGCAGTACTTC. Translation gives CASSENRGSYEQYF.

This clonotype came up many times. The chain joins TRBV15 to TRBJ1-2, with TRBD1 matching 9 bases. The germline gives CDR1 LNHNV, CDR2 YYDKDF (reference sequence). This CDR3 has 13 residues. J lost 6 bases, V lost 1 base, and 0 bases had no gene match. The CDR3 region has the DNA TGTGCCACCAGCAGAGGACAGGGGGATGGCTACACCTTC. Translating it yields CATSRGQGDGYTF.

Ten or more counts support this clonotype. The CDR3 DNA reads as TGTGCCAGCAGAGGCGGGTACGAGCAGTACTTC. Encoded protein: CASRGGYEQYF. The J gene is TRBJ2-7, the V gene TRBV21-1; the listed D gene, TRBD2, was not tested against the DNA. TRBV21-1 is a pseudogene. This CDR3 is 11 amino acids long.

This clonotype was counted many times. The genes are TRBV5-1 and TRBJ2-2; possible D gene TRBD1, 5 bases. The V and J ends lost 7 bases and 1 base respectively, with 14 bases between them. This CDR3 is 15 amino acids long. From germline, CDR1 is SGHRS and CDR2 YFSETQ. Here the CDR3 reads CASSRLGQNTGELFF. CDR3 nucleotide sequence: TGCGCCAGCTCCCGCCTCGGACAGAACACCGGGGAGCTGTTTTTT.

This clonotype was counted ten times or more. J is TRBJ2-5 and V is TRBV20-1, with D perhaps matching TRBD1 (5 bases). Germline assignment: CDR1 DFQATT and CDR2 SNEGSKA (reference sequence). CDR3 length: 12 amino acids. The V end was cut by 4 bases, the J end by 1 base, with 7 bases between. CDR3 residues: CSATDSQETQYF. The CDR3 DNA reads TGCAGTGCTACAGACAGCCAAGAGACCCAGTACTTC.

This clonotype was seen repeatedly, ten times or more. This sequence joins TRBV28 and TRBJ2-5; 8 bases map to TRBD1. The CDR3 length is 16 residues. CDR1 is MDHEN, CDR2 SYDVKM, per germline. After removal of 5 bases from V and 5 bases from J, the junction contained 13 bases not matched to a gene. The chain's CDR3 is CASSPTTGTGGETQYF. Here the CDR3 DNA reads TGTGCCAGCAGTCCGACCACCGGGACAGGTGGGGAGACCCAGTACTTC.